These T cell receptor beta chains were read from a single sample in a study of T cell responses to AZD1222 COVID-19 vaccine. TCRdb's table, derived via immunoSEQ multiplex PCR, lists solely in-frame clones and lacks some. In the table there are over 120,000 clones, about nine tenths of which are singletons. The material sequenced was peripheral blood, taken 28 days after the second AZD1222 dose. The receptors here all came from an adult who received the AZD1222 COVID-19 vaccine. Each CDR3 is given with its conserved first and last residue. The order of the fields is D gene, V gene, J gene, clone size, CDR3 DNA, CDR3 protein. D genes are given only for firm matches. Clone size is given for some rows only: seen once, a few or many times, or a class if the clone is expanded.

NA	TRBV7-9	TRBJ1-2	few	TGTGCCAGCAGCTCGTACAGGGACTCCAACTATGGCTACACCTTC	CASSSYRDSNYGYTF
TRBD2	TRBV4-2	TRBJ2-7	NA	TGTGCCAGCAGCCAAGGACTAGCGGGTGGAAACGAGCAGTACTTC	CASSQGLAGGNEQYF
NA	TRBV30	TRBJ1-2	NA	TGTGCCTGGAGTGGGGCAGCCCGTTCTAACTATGGCTACACCTTC	CAWSGAARSNYGYTF
NA	TRBV3-1/TRBV3-2	TRBJ2-3	NA	TGTGCCAGCAGCCTAAACGGGGGCACAGATACGCAGTATTTT	CASSLNGGTDTQYF
NA	TRBV7-9	TRBJ1-5	NA	TGTGCCAGCAGCTCTGACAGGCATTGGGATCAGCCCCAGCATTTT	CASSSDRHWDQPQHF
NA	TRBV24-1	TRBJ2-2	NA	TGTGCCACCAGTGATTTCATTCGAACCGGGGAGCTGTTTTTT	CATSDFIRTGELFF
TRBD1	TRBV30	TRBJ1-1	NA	TGTGCCTGGAGTTTTTCACAGGGGGCTCTTACTGAAGCTTTCTTT	CAWSFSQGALTEAFF
TRBD1	TRBV29-1	TRBJ1-2	NA	TGCAGCGTTGAAGGTGTACCAGGGGGCGAACATGGCTACACCTTC	CSVEGVPGGEHGYTF
NA	TRBV13	TRBJ1-1	NA	TGTGCCAGCAGCTCGTTCGCTGAAGCTTTCTTT	CASSSFAEAFF
TRBD1	TRBV7-6	TRBJ1-4	few	TGTGCCAGCAGCTTAGCGCAGGGACAGGGAGATGGCAAACTGTTTTTT	CASSLAQGQGDGKLFF
TRBD1	TRBV29-1	TRBJ2-7	NA	TGCAGCGTTATAACTCGACAGGGGAGGTACGAGCAGTACTTC	CSVITRQGRYEQYF
NA	TRBV6-5	TRBJ1-1	NA	TGTGCCAGCAGTTACTCAATAGTTGGTAACACTGAAGCTTTCTTT	CASSYSIVGNTEAFF
NA	TRBV27	TRBJ1-1	NA	TGTGCCAGCAGTTTTCGCCAGCTCATCGTTGAAGCTTTCTTT	CASSFRQLIVEAFF
NA	TRBV3-1/TRBV3-2	TRBJ1-4	NA	TGTGCCAGCAGCCGTGGTTCTGAAAAACTGTTTTTT	CASSRGSEKLFF
NA	TRBV5-1	TRBJ2-2	NA	TGCGCCAGCAGAGGGGACGCCACCGGGGAGCTGTTTTTT	CASRGDATGELFF
TRBD2	TRBV30	TRBJ2-1	NA	TGTGCCTGGAACCGGGGGGGGAGCTCCTACAATGAGCAGTTCTTC	CAWNRGGSSYNEQFF